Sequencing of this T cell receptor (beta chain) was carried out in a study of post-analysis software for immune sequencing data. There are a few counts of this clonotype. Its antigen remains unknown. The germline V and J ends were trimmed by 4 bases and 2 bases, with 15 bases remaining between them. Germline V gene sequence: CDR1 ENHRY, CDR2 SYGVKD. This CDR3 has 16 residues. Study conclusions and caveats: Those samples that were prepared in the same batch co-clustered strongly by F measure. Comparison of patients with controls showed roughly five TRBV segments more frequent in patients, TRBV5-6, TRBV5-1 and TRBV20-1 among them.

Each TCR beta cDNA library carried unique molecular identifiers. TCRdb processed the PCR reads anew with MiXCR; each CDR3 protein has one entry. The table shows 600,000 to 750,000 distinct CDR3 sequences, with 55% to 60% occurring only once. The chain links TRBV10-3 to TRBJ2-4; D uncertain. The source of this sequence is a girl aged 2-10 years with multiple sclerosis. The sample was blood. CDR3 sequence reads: CAISVEEQRTKNIQYF. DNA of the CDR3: TGTGCCATCAGTGTTGAGGAACAGAGGACCAAAAACATTCAGTACTTC.